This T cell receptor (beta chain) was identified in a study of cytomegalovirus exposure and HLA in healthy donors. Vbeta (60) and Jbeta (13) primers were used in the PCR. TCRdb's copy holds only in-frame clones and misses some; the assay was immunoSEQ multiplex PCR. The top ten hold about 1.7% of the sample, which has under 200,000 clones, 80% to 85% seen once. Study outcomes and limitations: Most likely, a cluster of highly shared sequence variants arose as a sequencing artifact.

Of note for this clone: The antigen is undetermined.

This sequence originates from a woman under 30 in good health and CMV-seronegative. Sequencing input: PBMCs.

CDR3 sequence reads: CASSQENGGSGEETQYF. For the CDR3, the DNA is TGCGCCAGCAGCCAAGAAAACGGTGGCTCGGGGGAGGAGACCCAGTACTTC. This chain uses TRBV4-3 with TRBJ2-5, with D tentatively TRBD2 (6 bases). The CDR3 runs 17 residues. The germline V gene encodes CDR1 LGHNA and CDR2 YSLEER. V dropped 0 bases and J dropped 5 bases, with 19 bases sitting between them.